This entry lists 10 T cell receptor beta chains sequenced from one sample in a study of T-cell reconstitution after alpha-beta-depleted transplantation in children. Unique molecular identifiers were incorporated when the TCRbeta library was constructed. TCRdb fed the PCR reads into MiXCR, producing one record per CDR3 protein. The sample has over 200,000 distinct CDR3 sequences, 8% to 10% seen once. The sequencing here drew on PBMCs from the stem cell graft donor, taken from the stem cell graft. These receptor sequences come from a human donor who donated a stem cell graft to a child with acute lymphoblastic leukemia.

The chain couples TRBV6-1 to TRBJ1-5, with 7 bases aligning to TRBD1. Germline V gives CDR1 MNHNS, CDR2 SASEGT. The CDR3 runs to 15 residues. V was clipped by 6 bases and J by 7 bases; unmatched bases: 12. The CDR3 DNA sequence: TGTGCCAGCAGCCCTTTCGGACAGGAGGGACAGCCCCAGCATTTT. Protein: CASSPFGQEGQPQHF.

Ten or more counts support this clonotype. This chain connects TRBV12-3 or TRBV12-4 to TRBJ2-2; 10 bases match TRBD2. J gave up 6 bases and V 7 bases, and 2 bases lay outside the gene matches. The CDR3 contains 13 residues. CDR3 nucleotide sequence: TGTGCCAGCACAGCGGGGGGGCCCGGGGAGCTGTTTTTT. Its protein product is CASTAGGPGELFF.

This clonotype has a handful of counts. The rearrangement uses TRBV19 and TRBJ2-6; D not certain. Germline V gene sequence: CDR1 LNHDA, CDR2 SQIVND (reference sequence). There are 14 residues in the CDR3. V was cut by 6 bases and J by 0 bases, with 6 bases left in between. The CDR3 protein is CASRGSSGANVLTF. CDR3 in DNA: TGTGCCAGTAGGGGGTCCTCTGGGGCCAACGTCCTGACTTTC.

This chain links TRBV4-2 with TRBJ2-2; 11 nucleotides line up with TRBD2. The germline V gene has CDR1 LGHNA and CDR2 YNFKEQ. J lost 5 bases, V lost 1 base, and 9 bases had no gene match. The CDR3 is 18 residues long. The CDR3: CASSQAIAGGPGTGELFF. In DNA, the CDR3 is TGTGCCAGCAGCCAAGCAATAGCGGGGGGGCCGGGTACCGGGGAGCTGTTTTTT.

The chain links TRBV2 to TRBJ2-7; D gene ambiguous. CDR1 is SNHLY and CDR2 is FYNNEI in the germline V gene. The CDR3 totals 14 residues. The V gene lost 1 base and the J gene lost 0 bases, with 7 bases spanning the gap. For the CDR3, the DNA is TGTGCCAGCAGTGAAGTTCCGAGCTCCTACGAGCAGTACTTC. This encodes CASSEVPSSYEQYF.

This clonotype was counted only a few times. The chain couples TRBV12-3 or TRBV12-4 to TRBJ1-1; D is uncertain. Trimming removed 2 bases at V and 3 bases at J, with 10 bases between. The CDR3 totals 14 residues. The CDR3 here is CASSLPGLHTEAFF. The CDR3 nucleotides are TGTGCCAGCAGTTTACCAGGACTTCACACTGAAGCTTTCTTT.

The CDR3 loop reads CATSQTGGAGAAYEQYF. The DNA of the CDR3 is TGTGCCACCAGCCAAACCGGTGGGGCAGGGGCAGCCTACGAGCAGTACTTC. The chain recombines TRBV6-2 or TRBV6-3 with TRBJ2-7, with D tentatively TRBD1 (6 bases). CDR3 length: 17 amino acids. CDR1 MNHEY and CDR2 SVGEGT come from the germline V gene. The V and J ends lost 10 bases and 2 bases respectively, with 27 bases between them.

This clonotype was recorded at least ten times. The gene calls are TRBV24-1 and TRBJ2-1; the D gene is possibly TRBD2 (5 bases). The CDR3 is made up of 15 amino acids. Trimming took 1 base from V and 7 from J, leaving 13 bases between them. Germline lookup yields CDR1 KGHDR and CDR2 SFDVKD. The CDR3 region has the DNA TGTGCCACCAGTGATTTAGCGGCCCAGAAAAATGAGCAGTTCTTC. Its protein is CATSDLAAQKNEQFF.

This clonotype was seen ten or more times. The chain uses TRBV2 and TRBJ2-7, with no clear D. The ends were cut back, 2 bases at V and 0 bases at J, with 11 bases in the middle. Germline values: CDR1 SNHLY, CDR2 FYNNEI. This CDR3 comprises 15 residues. CDR3 sequence: CASSEWQGDSYEQYF. CDR3 bases: TGTGCCAGCAGTGAATGGCAAGGAGACTCCTACGAGCAGTACTTC.

V and J are TRBV3-1 and TRBJ2-3; tentative D call: TRBD2 (5 bases). Germline V gives CDR1 LGHDT, CDR2 YNNKEL (reference sequence). V was trimmed by 0 bases and J by 4 bases, leaving 11 bases between them. The CDR3 contains 15 residues. CDR3 coding DNA: TGTGCCAGCAGCCAAGAACTAGTAGTGTCAGATACGCAGTATTTT. Its protein product is CASSQELVVSDTQYF.